What follows describes a single T cell receptor beta chain. Its antigen is unknown. There are no base qualities to consult, and no much larger clone falls within one base. At one collaborating source in Seattle, patients were enrolled during active infection and were followed longitudinally through the course of disease. Collaborating institutions collected whole blood in K2EDTA tubes following their own protocols. For TCRbeta analysis, collaborators shipped samples as frozen whole blood, isolated PBMCs, or DNA extracted from either of those sample types. This specimen comes from a study of blood T cell repertoires in COVID-19 (TCRdb year 2020). With respect to the entire study: Samples from collaborators originated in the United States, Italy and Spain and spanned both the acute and convalescent phases of COVID-19. The prospective study material was composed of cDNA or gDNA derived from T cells, B-cell-depleted T cells, or PBMCs. Samples were obtained from the ongoing ImmuneRACE study (first 160 participants) and from 1,254 subjects provided by 6 global collaborators. Where available, HLA class I and class II types were obtained from metadata supplied by the sample provider rather than from assay-based typing. The dataset comprised deeply sampled blood TCRbeta repertoires from subjects exposed to, actively infected with, or recovered from COVID-19. The repertoires were released in a freely available public database meant as a resource for research on the immune response to SARS-CoV-2. The sample metadata nearly always contained a de-identified subject ID, COVID-19 status, age in years and sex. The full study reports these points: The amount of clinical and demographic metadata varied by source and participant and was provided uncurated.

The immunoSEQ Assay, a bias-controlled multiplex PCR, was used to amplify TCRbeta CDR3 regions from genomic DNA. The authors' analysis ran thus. Within the assay, amplification of reference gene primers was used to estimate how many nucleated cells each sample contained. Sequence reads were collapsed and filtered to measure the absolute abundance of every unique TCRbeta CDR3 rearrangement. For each sample, productive Simpson clonality was calculated as the square root of Simpson's diversity index over productive rearrangements. TCRdb carries this immuneACCESS record with in-frame sequences only. Its versions omit some clonotypes, under half of them owing to an unresolved V gene in the studies checked, with the rest unexplained. The V and J calls and clone size were taken over from that table, and D and trimming were inferred from the DNA. This sample holds 250,000 to 300,000 clones; roughly 90% were observed only once. 2.2% of the sample belongs to the ten largest clones.

For this chain, trimming is 0 bases at the V end and 7 bases at the J end, and the number of junction bases without a gene match is 7. The CDR3, cysteine through phenylalanine, is 16 amino acids long. The read is trimmed to its CDR3 DNA, 48 bases read in frame from base 1. The CDR1 and CDR2 encoded by the germline V gene are SGDLS and YYNGEE. This TCR derives from a woman in her twenties or thirties with COVID-19, enrolled during active disease. The specimen was peripheral blood. The rearranged chain carries TRBV9 and TRBJ2-2, and 9 bases in between align with TRBD1. The CDR3 is CASSVVQGASIGELFF. The sequenced DNA is TGTGCCAGCAGCGTAGTACAGGGGGCGTCGATCGGGGAGCTGTTTTTT.